This T cell receptor (beta chain) is from a study of T cells in Graves' hyperthyroidism and ophthalmopathy. A patient was excluded if there was uncontrolled infection, other autoimmune disease, pregnancy or lactation. Together with thyroid ultrasound, orbital computed tomography, serum thyroxine and TRAb, clinical symptoms were used for diagnoses. Germline trimming cut 4 bases from V and 7 bases from J; bases unmatched to any gene: 9. CDR3 length: 14 amino acids. Germline CDR1 SEHNR, CDR2 FQNEAQ (reference sequence). To note about this clonotype: Its target is not known.

Findings and caveats of the study: Most clonotypes that expanded in the thyroid above 0.001 also showed up in blood. Stable hyperthyroidism and ophthalmopathy were separated using 13 V-J signatures.

Regions amplified from RNA transcripts were the TCR beta CDR3 regions. TCR CDR3 underwent first-round RT-PCR with the HTBI primer set. Via MiXCR, TCRdb re-called the multiplex PCR reads, giving one row per CDR3 protein. The table shows tens of thousands of distinct CDR3 sequences, with roughly 51% occurring only once. The clonotype originates from a man between 18 and 29 years old with Graves' hyperthyroidism. The chain has TRBV7-9 and TRBJ2-7; 8 bases are shared with TRBD2. Sequenced material: peripheral blood or thyroid tissue (not recorded which). The CDR3 here is CASSSLAGLSEQYF. CDR3 nucleotide sequence: TGTGCCAGCAGCTCCCTAGCGGGCCTCTCTGAGCAGTACTTC.